The 29 T cell receptor beta chains presented below share a single source sample, sequenced in a study of PD-L1 blockade in urothelial cancer (dated by TCRdb to 2015 to 2018). Receptor amplification or capture employed the immunoSEQ multiplex PCR assay. TCRdb mirrors the immuneACCESS table, restricted to in-frame sequences. Some clones are absent from its copies; in checked studies, under half trace to an unresolved V gene, and the reason for the others is unknown. The sample table lists tens of thousands of clones, roughly 84% of them with a count of one. The ten largest clones capture around a tenth of the sample. In the paper's terms, the time point label means: pretreatment peripheral blood. Source: PBMCs, taken around atezolizumab (anti-PD-L1) treatment. The receptors here all came from a woman aged 65 to 85 with urothelial cancer.

This clone is a singleton in its sample. The V call is TRBV5-1, the J call TRBJ1-1; perhaps TRBD1 as D (6 bases). The CDR3 loop spans 14 amino acids. Trimming removed 7 bases at V and 1 base at J, with 14 bases between. The germline gives CDR1 SGHRS, CDR2 YFSETQ. The CDR3 region has the DNA TGCGCCAGCCGGGGGGGACACCAGAACACTGAAGCTTTCTTT. Its translation is CASRGGHQNTEAFF.

V gene TRBV9 combines with J gene TRBJ2-5, with TRBD2 matching over 8 bases. V trimming: 5 bases; J trimming: 1 base; junction bases outside the gene matches: 7. Per the germline V gene, CDR1 is SGDLS and CDR2 is YYNGEE. The CDR3 runs 15 residues. The CDR3 DNA sequence: TGTGCCAGCAGTTTCTTAGCGGGGCCCCAAGAGACCCAGTACTTC. Translated: CASSFLAGPQETQYF. Filled out from reference TRBV9 and TRBJ2-5, the complete variable domain reads DSGVTQTPKHLITATGQRVTLRCSPRSGDLSVYWYQQSLDQGLQFLIQYYNGEERAKGNILERFSAQQFPDLHSELNLSSLELGDSALYFCASSFLAGPQETQYFGPGTRLLVL.

This chain's CDR3 is CASSHRDRELFGYTF. CDR3 nucleotide sequence: TGTGCCAGCAGCCACCGGGACAGGGAACTATTCGGCTACACCTTC. The chain couples TRBV9 to TRBJ1-2, with 9 bases matching TRBD1. Per the germline V gene, CDR1 is SGDLS and CDR2 is YYNGEE. With V trimmed by 4 bases and J by 8 bases, 12 bases remained unmatched. The CDR3 runs to 15 residues. Full variable domain (rest looked up from reference TRBV9 and TRBJ1-2): DSGVTQTPKHLITATGQRVTLRCSPRSGDLSVYWYQQSLDQGLQFLIQYYNGEERAKGNILERFSAQQFPDLHSELNLSSLELGDSALYFCASSHRDRELFGYTFGSGTRLTVV.

V and J are TRBV30 and TRBJ2-2, with 8 bases identical to TRBD2. After removal of 4 bases from V and 2 bases from J, the junction contained 3 bases not matched to a gene. CDR1 is GTSNPN and CDR2 is SVGIG in the germline V gene (reference sequence). This CDR3 spans 14 amino acids. The CDR3 sequence: CAWMSGRNTGELFF. The CDR3 DNA sequence: TGTGCCTGGATGAGCGGGAGAAACACCGGGGAGCTGTTTTTT.

Here the CDR3 reads CASSPRTSYSYNEQFF. CDR3 bases: TGTGCCAGCAGCCCCCGGACTAGCTATAGCTACAATGAGCAGTTCTTC. The V and J genes are TRBV9 and TRBJ2-1, with 8 bases lining up with TRBD2. Looked up from germline, CDR1 is SGDLS and CDR2 is YYNGEE. With 4 bases clipped from V and 3 bases from J, the junction kept 9 bases outside the gene matches. CDR3 length equals 16 residues.

This clone is a singleton in its sample. CDR3 sequence reads: CASSATSGYTGELFF. In DNA form, the CDR3 reads TGTGCCAGCAGCGCCACTAGCGGGTACACCGGGGAGCTGTTTTTT. The V and J genes are TRBV9 and TRBJ2-2, with 9 bases matching TRBD2. The CDR3 loop spans 15 amino acids. Trimming cost V 3 bases and J 3 bases; bases outside gene matches: 3. Per the germline V gene, CDR1 is SGDLS and CDR2 is YYNGEE.

The rearrangement joins TRBV6-5 to TRBJ1-5; possibly TRBD1 for D (5 bases). Trimming pared 6 bases from V and 6 bases from J, leaving 12 bases between. Germline V gives CDR1 MNHEY, CDR2 SVGAGI. The CDR3 is made up of 13 amino acids. The DNA of the CDR3 is TGTGCCAGCAGCTGGGGCGGGAGTCAGCCCCAGCATTTT. Translated: CASSWGGSQPQHF.

CDR3 region: CASSLGDRSAATQYF. CDR3 nucleotide sequence: TGCGCCAGCAGCTTGGGGGACAGGTCCGCGGCTACGCAGTATTTT. The chain is built from TRBV5-1 and TRBJ2-3; TRBD1 agrees at 8 bases. There are 15 residues in the CDR3. CDR1 and CDR2 (germline): SGHRS, YFSETQ. The V gene end was trimmed by 0 bases and the J gene end by 8 bases; junction bases not matched to a gene: 8.

The chain couples TRBV6-1 to TRBJ1-2; TRBD1 aligns across 11 bases. Trimming took 10 bases from V and 4 from J; bases not matched to a gene: 8. The CDR3 runs 14 residues. Germline assignment: CDR1 MNHNS and CDR2 SASEGT. Here the CDR3 DNA reads TGTGCCACTGGACAGGGGGCGTTGGGCTATGGCTACACCTTC. Residues: CATGQGALGYGYTF.

This chain uses TRBV27 with TRBJ2-7; D is perhaps TRBD1 (5 bases). Trimming cost V 5 bases and J 3 bases, with 5 bases left between them. CDR3 size: 11 residues. CDR1 is MNHEY, CDR2 SMNVEV, per germline (reference sequence). The CDR3 DNA follows: TGTGCCAGCAGTCAGGGCTACGAGCAGTACTTC. Residues: CASSQGYEQYF.

The chain carries TRBV29-1 and TRBJ2-1; a possible D gene is TRBD1 (6 bases). The CDR3 has 14 residues. Trimming pared 5 bases from V and 3 bases from J, leaving 14 bases between. Germline CDR1 SQVTM, CDR2 ANQGSEA. CDR3 in DNA: TGCAGCGTTTGGGGGCTAGGGGTCTACAATGAGCAGTTCTTC. Its translation: CSVWGLGVYNEQFF.

The V and J genes are TRBV2 and TRBJ1-5; 7 positions agree with TRBD1. Per the germline V gene, CDR1 is SNHLY and CDR2 is FYNNEI. The CDR3 sequence is 16 residues long. The V gene end was trimmed by 3 bases and the J gene end by 6 bases; junction bases not matched to a gene: 11. The CDR3 loop is CASSETYQTGRQPQHF. Here the CDR3 DNA reads TGTGCCAGCAGTGAGACTTATCAGACAGGGCGTCAGCCCCAGCATTTT.

V gene TRBV7-9 combines with J gene TRBJ2-1; 11 bases align to TRBD2. The CDR3 consists of 17 residues. Per the germline V gene, CDR1 is SEHNR and CDR2 is FQNEAQ (reference sequence). After removal of 5 bases from V and 4 bases from J, the junction contained 10 bases not matched to a gene. The CDR3 is CASSPNSGGAGYNEQFF. DNA for the CDR3: TGTGCCAGCAGCCCTAATAGCGGGGGGGCCGGGTACAATGAGCAGTTCTTC.

The chain links TRBV30 to TRBJ2-7; 10 bases align to TRBD1. Per germline, CDR1 GTSNPN and CDR2 SVGIG (reference sequence). The CDR3 is made up of 14 amino acids. Unmatched junction bases numbered 9, after V lost 5 bases and J lost 5 bases. CDR3 sequence reads: CAWGPTGGSDEQYF. In DNA, the CDR3 is TGTGCCTGGGGTCCGACAGGGGGCAGCGACGAGCAGTACTTC.

This clone was counted a single time. V usage is TRBV5-1 and J usage is TRBJ2-2; 7 positions agree with TRBD1. Germline lookup yields CDR1 SGHRS and CDR2 YFSETQ. J gave up 1 base and V 5 bases, and 5 bases lay outside the gene matches. CDR3 length: 15 amino acids. Here the CDR3 reads CASSPGTVNTGELFF. CDR3 bases: TGCGCCAGCAGTCCCGGGACAGTGAACACCGGGGAGCTGTTTTTT.

The CDR3 sequence is CASSRLGTSLNEQFF. CDR3 coding DNA: TGTGCCAGCAGTCGTCTAGGGACTTCCTTAAATGAGCAGTTCTTC. This chain uses TRBV2 with TRBJ2-1; the D gene is possibly TRBD2 (6 bases). This CDR3 is 15 amino acids long. Germline CDR1 SNHLY, CDR2 FYNNEI. V lost 5 bases to trimming and J lost 7 bases, with 18 bases between them.

V gene TRBV4-2 combines with J gene TRBJ1-1; possibly TRBD1 for D (6 bases). With 4 bases removed from V and 1 base from J, the gap between germline ends came to 13 bases. Germline V CDR1 and CDR2: LGHNA, YNFKEQ. This CDR3 region has 15 residues. The DNA for the CDR3 is TGTGCCAGCAGCCGCCGGGACACCCAGAACACTGAAGCTTTCTTT. It translates to CASSRRDTQNTEAFF.

Written as DNA, the CDR3 is TGCAGCACCCAGGGCGGGGCCGACGGAGAGACCCAGTACTTC. This translates into CSTQGGADGETQYF. V gene TRBV29-1 combines with J gene TRBJ2-5; perhaps TRBD2 as D (6 bases). Trimming shortened V by 8 bases and J by 4 bases, and 20 bases separated the two germline ends. CDR1 SQVTM and CDR2 ANQGSEA come from the germline V gene. The CDR3 is 14 residues long.

V gene TRBV7-7 combines with J gene TRBJ2-3, with D tentatively TRBD2 (8 bases). CDR3 length: 16 residues. Trimming removed 4 bases at V and 1 base at J, with 15 bases between. Germline V gives CDR1 SSHAT, CDR2 FNYEAQ (reference sequence). CDR3 sequence (DNA): TGTGCCAGCAGCTCTCGGGGGGGGACAGGCACAGATACGCAGTATTTT. This codes for CASSSRGGTGTDTQYF. The entire variable domain, with the rest obtained from reference TRBV7-7 and TRBJ2-3, is as follows: GAGVSQSPRYKVTKRGQDVTLRCDPISSHATLYWYQQALGQGPEFLTYFNYEAQPDKSGLPSDRFSAERPEGSISTLTIQRTEQRDSAMYRCASSSRGGTGTDTQYFGPGTRLTVL.

This chain connects TRBV9 to TRBJ2-7; possible D gene TRBD1, 5 bases. In germline, CDR1 is SGDLS, CDR2 YYNGEE. This CDR3 has 15 amino acids. V was trimmed by 1 base and J by 3 bases, leaving 14 bases between them. DNA of the CDR3: TGTGCCAGCAGCGTATCCGCAGGGTCGGGCTACGAGCAGTACTTC. This codes for CASSVSAGSGYEQYF.

The chain uses TRBV11-3 and TRBJ2-1; 10 nucleotides line up with TRBD2. CDR3 size: 15 residues. The V segment lost 5 bases and the J segment 2 bases; nucleotides outside the gene matches: 3. Looked up from germline, CDR1 is SGHNT and CDR2 is YENEEA. CDR3 region: CASSPLAGAYNEQFF. The CDR3 bases are TGTGCCAGCAGCCCGCTAGCGGGAGCCTACAATGAGCAGTTCTTC.

V usage is TRBV5-1 and J usage is TRBJ1-2, with D perhaps matching TRBD1 (6 bases). Trimming stripped 7 bases from V and 7 bases from J, with 17 bases between. This CDR3 has 13 amino acids. Germline V gene data show CDR1 as SGHRS and CDR2 as YFSETQ. The CDR3 DNA is TGCGCCAGCTCACAACAGGGAGCCCGTGGCTACACCTTC. It specifies CASSQQGARGYTF.

The chain carries TRBV9 and TRBJ1-2, with 7 bases aligning to TRBD1. The CDR3 loop spans 15 amino acids. V lost 0 bases to trimming and J lost 8 bases; unmatched junction nucleotides: 10. Germline assignment: CDR1 SGDLS and CDR2 YYNGEE. CDR3 protein: CASSVGRGGAGGYTF. In DNA form, the CDR3 reads TGTGCCAGCAGCGTAGGGAGAGGGGGCGCGGGAGGCTACACCTTC.

The rearrangement links TRBV11-1 to TRBJ2-5; 9 nucleotides line up with TRBD2. The CDR3 has 16 amino acids. Germline CDR1 is SGHAT and CDR2 is FQDESV (reference sequence). V lost 0 bases to trimming and J lost 0 bases; unmatched junction nucleotides: 2. The CDR3 is CASSLAPSGNQETQYF. The CDR3 nucleotides are TGTGCCAGCAGCTTAGCGCCTAGCGGGAACCAAGAGACCCAGTACTTC.

This clone was counted only a few times. The chain recombines TRBV6-8 with TRBJ2-7; 7 bases are a match to TRBD1. Germline values: CDR1 MNHGY, CDR2 SAAAGT. Unmatched junction bases numbered 3, after V lost 7 bases and J lost 3 bases. The CDR3 has 12 residues. CDR3 sequence reads: CASTRQGYEQYF. CDR3 sequence (DNA): TGTGCCAGCACCCGACAGGGCTACGAGCAGTACTTC.

J is TRBJ1-5 and V is TRBV15, with TRBD1 matching 9 bases. The length of the CDR3 is 15 residues. V gave up 3 bases and J gave up 4 bases; unmatched junction bases: 4. CDR1 is LNHNV and CDR2 is YYDKDF in the germline V gene (reference sequence). The CDR3 nucleotides are TGTGCCACCAGCAGTAGGGGGACAGGGAATCAGCCCCAGCATTTT. It specifies CATSSRGTGNQPQHF.

V usage is TRBV7-2 and J usage is TRBJ2-4; possible D gene TRBD2, 6 bases. V lost 3 bases and J 5 bases, leaving 20 bases between the germline ends. CDR3 length equals 17 residues. Germline V CDR1 and CDR2: SGHTA, FQGNSA. Written as DNA, the CDR3 is TGTGCCAGCAGCTTTCTAGCCGGGAGTAGTAGCGAAAACATTCAGTACTTC. Translated: CASSFLAGSSSENIQYF.

The chain employs TRBV5-1 and TRBJ2-1; D unresolved. Germline CDR1 SGHRS, CDR2 YFSETQ. Trimming took off 4 bases at V and 7 bases at J, with 12 bases between the two ends. The length of the CDR3 is 13 residues. The CDR3 sequence is CASSVIPGNEQFF. CDR3 coding DNA: TGCGCCAGCAGCGTTATACCCGGGAATGAGCAGTTCTTC.

The gene calls are TRBV18 and TRBJ2-5, with TRBD1 as a possible D gene (6 bases). The CDR3 totals 14 residues. Germline V gene data show CDR1 as KGHSH and CDR2 as LQKENI. V was trimmed by 3 bases and J by 0 bases, leaving 8 bases between them. DNA of the CDR3: TGTGCCAGCTCACCCCGGGACAACCAAGAGACCCAGTACTTC. The encoded protein is CASSPRDNQETQYF.